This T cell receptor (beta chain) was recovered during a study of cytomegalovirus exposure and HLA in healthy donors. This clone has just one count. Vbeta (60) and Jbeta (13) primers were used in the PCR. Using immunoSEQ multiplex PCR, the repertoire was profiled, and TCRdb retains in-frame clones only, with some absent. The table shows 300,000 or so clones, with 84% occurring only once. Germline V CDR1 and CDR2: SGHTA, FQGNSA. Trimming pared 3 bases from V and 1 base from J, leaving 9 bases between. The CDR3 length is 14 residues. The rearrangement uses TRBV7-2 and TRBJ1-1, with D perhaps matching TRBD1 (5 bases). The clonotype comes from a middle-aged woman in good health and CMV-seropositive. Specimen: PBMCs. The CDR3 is CASSLFGGNTEAFF. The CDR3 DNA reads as TGTGCCAGCAGCTTGTTCGGGGGGAACACTGAAGCTTTCTTT. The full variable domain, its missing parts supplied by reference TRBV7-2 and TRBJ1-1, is GAGVSQSPSNKVTEKGKDVELRCDPISGHTALYWYRQSLGQGLEFLIYFQGNSAPDKSGLPSDRFSAERTGGSVSTLTIQRTQQEDSAVYLCASSLFGGNTEAFFGQGTRLTVV.